This TCR beta chain was sequenced for a study of T-cell memory formation after mild COVID-19. Broader study findings: Clones that contracted from day 15 to 85 had balanced CD4/CD8; later expanders were CD4+ biased. The appearance of some responding clones in pre-infection memory suggested that cross-reactive memory joined.

The CDR3 spans 13 residues. Trimming removed 11 bases from V and 2 bases from J, with 12 bases in between. The V gene's germline CDR1 is MGHDK and CDR2 SYGVNS. To note about this clonotype: Its antigen is not identified.

MiXCR was run by TCRdb on the 5' RACE reads, yielding one entry per CDR3 protein. This table holds around 200,000 distinct CDR3 sequences, around 18% found once. This TCR came from a man aged 18 to 35 who had mild COVID-19 (a few samples of this study predate the infection). Cell type and time point are not known. The sample comprised PBMCs or a T cell subset sorted from them (not recorded which). The chain employs TRBV25-1 and TRBJ2-2, with a possible D match to TRBD1 (6 bases). The CDR3 loop reads CAFGTQNTGELFF. The CDR3 bases are TGTGCCTTCGGGACACAAAACACCGGGGAGCTGTTTTTT.